The T cell receptor beta chain under discussion was sequenced for a study of T cells in Graves' hyperthyroidism and ophthalmopathy. Template material for amplifying TCR beta CDR3 regions consisted of RNA transcripts. Primed by the HTBI set, a first-round RT-PCR was run on the TCR CDR3. TCRdb redid the calling of the multiplex PCR reads with MiXCR, one entry per CDR3 protein. The sample carries 400,000 or so distinct CDR3 sequences, more than 13% recorded once. PBMCs were sourced from over 8.5 ml fresh peripheral blood. Study results and caveats: Onset of ophthalmopathy came a median roughly 6.5 months after the model predicted it. Blood shared most expanded thyroid clonotypes above 0.001.

This clonotype was recorded many times. The antigen is undetermined. The germline V and J ends were trimmed by 3 bases and 7 bases, with 10 bases remaining between them. The germline V gene encodes CDR1 DFQATT and CDR2 SNEGSKA (reference sequence). This CDR3 region has 12 residues. The sample taken for sequencing was blood. The chain carries TRBV20-1 and TRBJ2-1; tentatively, D is TRBD2 (5 bases). The TCR comes from a man in his fifties or sixties with Graves' ophthalmopathy. The CDR3 is CSARGRLNEQFF. CDR3 DNA sequence: TGCAGTGCTAGGGGGAGATTGAATGAGCAGTTCTTC.